These 30 T cell receptor beta chains were sequenced from one sample in a study of blood T cell repertoires in COVID-19. TCRdb keeps only in-frame clones here, not all; method: immunoSEQ multiplex PCR. Here the sample spans 250,000 to 300,000 clones, around nine tenths being singletons. The sample taken for sequencing was peripheral blood. Receptor source: a middle-aged man with acute or convalescent COVID-19.

The chain couples TRBV12-2 to TRBJ2-1; the table gives TRBD1 as D, unverified against the DNA. TRBV12-2 is a listed pseudogene. The CDR3 spans 16 residues. CDR3 sequence (DNA): TGTGCAAGTCGCTTATTAGGCCGGAACAGATACAATGAGCAGTTCTTC. Amino acid sequence: CASRLLGRNRYNEQFF.

CDR3 region: CASSEWIGQVNTEAFF. The CDR3 bases are TGTGCCAGCAGTGAATGGATAGGACAAGTGAACACTGAAGCTTTCTTT. The gene calls are TRBV6-1 and TRBJ1-1; D is possibly TRBD1 (5 bases). The length of the CDR3 is 16 residues. CDR1 and CDR2 (germline): MNHNS, SASEGT. Trimming pared 2 bases from V and 0 bases from J, leaving 13 bases between.

This sequence joins TRBV2 and TRBJ1-3; maybe TRBD1 (5 bases). The CDR3 is 13 residues long. V dropped 4 bases and J dropped 11 bases, with 15 bases sitting between them. Germline CDR1 and CDR2: SNHLY and FYNNEI. The CDR3 loop is CASSVEGWGPIYF. In DNA, the CDR3 is TGTGCCAGCAGTGTGGAAGGATGGGGCCCCATATATTTT.

This clone was seen a single time. This chain joins TRBV7-2 and TRBJ1-1; no clear D. The CDR3 consists of 14 residues. V was cut by 2 bases and J by 3 bases, with 10 bases left in between. The germline gives CDR1 SGHTA, CDR2 FQGNSA. DNA for the CDR3: TGTGCCAGCAGCTTAATGGCGGAGTACACTGAAGCTTTCTTT. As protein: CASSLMAEYTEAFF.

The chain couples TRBV12-5 to TRBJ2-3, with D perhaps matching TRBD2 (5 bases). Looked up from germline, CDR1 is LGHNT and CDR2 is FRNRAP. This CDR3 is built from 15 residues. Trimming cost V 1 base and J 4 bases, with 12 bases left between them. This CDR3 reads CASGLGEFSADTQYF. The CDR3, as DNA: TGTGCTAGTGGTTTGGGGGAGTTTTCAGCAGATACGCAGTATTTT.

On this clone itself: The same CDR3 also results from other DNA sequences found in this sample. The rearrangement uses TRBV9 and TRBJ2-1; 8 bases align to TRBD1. Trimming took 0 bases from V and 7 from J; bases not matched to a gene: 0. The CDR3 is made up of 13 amino acids. CDR1 is SGDLS, CDR2 YYNGEE, per germline. This CDR3 reads CASSVGTGNEQFF. CDR3 sequence (DNA): TGTGCCAGCAGCGTAGGGACAGGGAATGAGCAGTTCTTC.

CDR3 bases: TGTGCCAGTAGTATTGGACGGGGGGGCGGCGGGGAGCTGTTTTTT. It translates to CASSIGRGGGGELFF. The J gene is TRBJ2-2, the V gene TRBV19, with 8 bases lining up with TRBD2. The V gene end was trimmed by 3 bases and the J gene end by 7 bases; junction bases not matched to a gene: 7. Germline lookup yields CDR1 LNHDA and CDR2 SQIVND (reference sequence). The CDR3 spans 15 residues.

The chain carries TRBV7-9 and TRBJ1-1, with no clear D. The CDR3 consists of 14 residues. Trimming shortened V by 0 bases and J by 0 bases, and 5 bases separated the two germline ends. From germline, CDR1 is SEHNR and CDR2 FQNEAQ (reference sequence). CDR3 loop: CASSLASLNTEAFF. The CDR3 DNA reads as TGTGCCAGCAGCTTAGCGAGTTTGAACACTGAAGCTTTCTTT.

The genes are TRBV4-2 and TRBJ2-7; D is unclear. The V gene's germline CDR1 is LGHNA and CDR2 YNFKEQ. Trimming took 3 bases from V and 7 from J, leaving 10 bases between them. The CDR3 has 12 residues. CDR3 residues: CASSQPRGEQYF. In DNA, the CDR3 is TGTGCCAGCAGCCAGCCCCGAGGAGAGCAGTACTTC.

This clone occurred once. This chain uses TRBV3-1 (or the pseudogene TRBV3-2) with TRBJ1-2, with a tentative D call TRBD1 (6 bases). Per germline, CDR1 LGHDT and CDR2 YNNKEL (reference sequence). Between the trimmed V and J ends, which lost 4 bases and 4 bases, there was a span of 10 bases. This CDR3 is 13 amino acids long. The CDR3 reads CASSRSGVYGYTF. DNA for the CDR3: TGTGCCAGCAGCCGGTCAGGGGTCTATGGCTACACCTTC.

The chain is built from TRBV10-2 and TRBJ1-6; D remains unclear. Trimming took 4 bases from V and 0 from J, leaving 4 bases between them. The CDR3 is made up of 14 amino acids. Germline values: CDR1 WSHSY, CDR2 SAAADI. CDR3 residues: CASSASSYNSPLHF. The CDR3 bases are TGCGCCAGCAGTGCTAGCTCCTATAATTCACCCCTCCACTTT.

The gene calls are TRBV5-1 and TRBJ1-1; D not certain. Trimming removed 3 bases from V and 5 bases from J, with 11 bases in between. This CDR3 is built from 13 residues. The germline gives CDR1 SGHRS, CDR2 YFSETQ. The CDR3 nucleotides read TGCGCCAGCAGCTCACAATTTGAAACTGAAGCTTTCTTT. It codes for CASSSQFETEAFF.

The J gene is TRBJ1-1, the V gene TRBV12-3 or TRBV12-4; D ambiguous. This CDR3 region has 13 residues. The ends were cut back, 7 bases at V and 4 bases at J, with 13 bases in the middle. This CDR3 reads CASTVGSGTEAFF. CDR3 in DNA: TGTGCCAGCACCGTCGGGAGTGGCACTGAAGCTTTCTTT.

The chain links TRBV5-1 to TRBJ1-5; D is possibly TRBD1 (5 bases). Germline CDR1 reads SGHRS; CDR2 reads YFSETQ. V was pared by 0 bases and J by 5 bases, with 9 bases between. The CDR3 runs 14 residues. CDR3 protein: CASSLAGSDQPQHF. The DNA for the CDR3 is TGCGCCAGCAGCTTGGCAGGGTCGGATCAGCCCCAGCATTTT.

This chain links TRBV5-1 with TRBJ2-1; unclear D gene. Trimming cost V 5 bases and J 4 bases, with 10 bases left between them. The germline CDR1 and CDR2 sequences are SGHRS and YFSETQ. CDR3 length: 13 residues. Written as DNA, the CDR3 is TGCGCCAGCAGTTACGACGGGTACAATGAGCAGTTCTTC. Its translation: CASSYDGYNEQFF.

Remarks on this clone: At one end, the junction sequence differs from germline, possibly due to a read error. The chain recombines TRBV12-3 or TRBV12-4 with TRBJ2-3; no clear D. The CDR3 sequence is 13 residues long. This CDR3 is CASTLDLGDTQYF. The DNA for the CDR3 is TGTGCCAGCACTTTAGACCTAGGAGATACGCAGTATTTT.

This clone was picked up one time. This chain connects TRBV2 to TRBJ2-3, with a tentative D call TRBD2 (7 bases). The CDR3 runs 14 residues. The V gene lost 6 bases and the J gene lost 0 bases, with 10 bases spanning the gap. Germline V gives CDR1 SNHLY, CDR2 FYNNEI. In DNA, the CDR3 is TGTGCCAGCAGGCGGGGGCCGAGCACAGATACGCAGTATTTT. It translates to CASRRGPSTDTQYF.

This rearrangement joins TRBV9 to TRBJ1-1; possible D gene TRBD1, 5 bases. This CDR3 is built from 14 residues. The V end lost 4 bases, the J end lost 4 bases, and 14 bases lay between the germline ends. Germline CDR1 SGDLS, CDR2 YYNGEE. The CDR3 loop is CASSWGLGSTEAFF. The CDR3 region has the DNA TGTGCCAGCAGCTGGGGACTGGGTTCCACTGAAGCTTTCTTT.

V usage is TRBV25-1 and J usage is TRBJ1-2, with D perhaps TRBD1 (5 bases). Germline V gene sequence: CDR1 MGHDK, CDR2 SYGVNS. The CDR3 has 14 amino acids. V lost 1 base to trimming and J lost 7 bases, with 13 bases between them. CDR3 protein: CASSESGGVGGYTF. The DNA of the CDR3 is TGTGCCAGCAGTGAATCCGGGGGTGTTGGTGGCTACACCTTC.

The gene calls are TRBV5-1 and TRBJ1-2; D is perhaps TRBD1 (5 bases). Per the germline V gene, CDR1 is SGHRS and CDR2 is YFSETQ. Trimming removed 0 bases at V and 5 bases at J, with 17 bases between. This CDR3 spans 16 amino acids. The CDR3 spells CASSLDPGVGAYGYTF. Here the CDR3 DNA reads TGCGCCAGCAGCTTGGATCCGGGGGTGGGCGCTTATGGCTACACCTTC.

V gene TRBV19 combines with J gene TRBJ2-1; 10 bases align to TRBD2. The CDR3 runs 16 residues. Germline CDR1 and CDR2: LNHDA and SQIVND (reference sequence). Unmatched junction bases numbered 9, after V lost 5 bases and J lost 5 bases. This CDR3 is CASSSIAGGRNNEQFF. The CDR3 region has the DNA TGTGCCAGTAGTTCAATAGCGGGGGGCCGGAACAATGAGCAGTTCTTC.

V usage is TRBV27 and J usage is TRBJ2-1, with D possibly TRBD2 on 5 matching bases. Germline lookup yields CDR1 MNHEY and CDR2 SMNVEV (reference sequence). The CDR3 is 13 residues long. V lost 4 bases, J lost 3 bases, and 7 bases lay in between. The CDR3 reads CASSSRDYNEQFF. CDR3 coding DNA: TGTGCCAGCAGTTCCCGGGACTACAATGAGCAGTTCTTC.

The chain links TRBV6-5 to TRBJ2-2; perhaps TRBD2 as D (6 bases). The germline V gene encodes CDR1 MNHEY and CDR2 SVGAGI. The CDR3 consists of 14 residues. Between the trimmed V and J ends, which lost 0 bases and 5 bases, there was a span of 7 bases. CDR3: CASSYSRDTGELFF. DNA of the CDR3: TGTGCCAGCAGTTACTCGCGGGATACCGGGGAGCTGTTTTTT.

J is TRBJ2-7 and V is TRBV9; D is possibly TRBD2 (6 bases). This CDR3 contains 14 residues. Trimming removed 0 bases from V and 1 base from J, with 8 bases in between. Germline lookup yields CDR1 SGDLS and CDR2 YYNGEE. CDR3 nucleotide sequence: TGTGCCAGCAGCGTAGCGGCGGGGTCCTACGAGCAGTACTTC. Translation gives CASSVAAGSYEQYF.

The V call is TRBV5-1, the J call TRBJ1-1; 8 nucleotides line up with TRBD1. Germline CDR1 is SGHRS and CDR2 is YFSETQ. This CDR3 is built from 14 residues. J lost 3 bases, V lost 4 bases, and 5 bases had no gene match. The CDR3 sequence is CASSPDRAYTEAFF. CDR3 sequence (DNA): TGCGCCAGCAGCCCGGACAGGGCATACACTGAAGCTTTCTTT.

The rearrangement uses TRBV6-5 and TRBJ1-2, with TRBD1 as a possible D gene (6 bases). Germline CDR1 reads MNHEY; CDR2 reads SVGAGI. V dropped 7 bases and J dropped 1 base, with 16 bases sitting between them. The CDR3 consists of 15 residues. CDR3 protein: CASIFRTANNYGYTF. CDR3 nucleotides: TGTGCCAGCATCTTTCGGACAGCAAATAACTATGGCTACACCTTC.

The V call is TRBV18, the J call TRBJ1-6; D not resolved. The V gene's germline CDR1 is KGHSH and CDR2 LQKENI. The CDR3 loop spans 13 amino acids. V was cut by 3 bases and J by 8 bases, with 8 bases left in between. CDR3 amino acids: CASSPRSDSPLHF. In DNA form, the CDR3 reads TGTGCCAGCTCACCGAGGTCAGATTCACCCCTCCACTTT.

This chain connects TRBV6-6 to TRBJ1-1; D ambiguous. CDR1 is MNHNY and CDR2 is SVGAGI in the germline V gene (reference sequence). The CDR3 runs to 13 residues. Trimming stripped 0 bases from V and 8 bases from J, with 10 bases between. The chain's CDR3 is CASSYSRSDEAFF. The CDR3 bases are TGTGCCAGCAGTTACTCGAGGTCAGACGAAGCTTTCTTT.

The chain recombines TRBV7-2 with TRBJ2-7; 11 nucleotides align to TRBD1. The V segment lost 3 bases and the J segment 4 bases; nucleotides outside the gene matches: 5. Germline assignment: CDR1 SGHTA and CDR2 FQGNSA. The CDR3 is 15 residues long. The CDR3 spells CASSFPGQGEYEQYF. CDR3 coding DNA: TGTGCCAGCAGCTTTCCGGGACAGGGGGAGTACGAGCAGTACTTC.

The DNA for the CDR3 is TGTGCCAGTCCTTCGAGAATCACTGAAGCTTTCTTT. This gives the protein CASPSRITEAFF. This chain connects TRBV6-5 to TRBJ1-1; D is unresolved. This CDR3 is 12 amino acids long. Germline V gene lookup returns CDR1 MNHEY and CDR2 SVGAGI. Trimming removed 9 bases from V and 4 bases from J, with 12 bases in between.